This passage covers 8 T cell receptor beta chains from one sample sequenced in a study of cytomegalovirus exposure and HLA in healthy donors. PCR was performed using 60 Vbeta and 13 Jbeta primers. Clones were sequenced by immunoSEQ multiplex PCR, and TCRdb holds only the in-frame ones, with some missing. The sample holds approximately 250,000 clones, 70% to 90% seen once. Material: PBMCs. These TCRs come from a girl aged 2-9 years in good health and CMV-seronegative.

The V and J genes are TRBV6-5 and TRBJ2-1, with TRBD2 matching over 9 bases. The CDR3 covers 16 residues. V was pared by 0 bases and J by 2 bases, with 2 bases of the junction left unmatched. From germline, CDR1 is MNHEY and CDR2 SVGAGI. DNA of the CDR3: TGTGCCAGCAGTTACTCGGGCGGGGGGGCCTACAATGAGCAGTTCTTC. As protein: CASSYSGGGAYNEQFF.

The chain has TRBV29-1 and TRBJ1-1; TRBD1 might be the D (5 bases). This CDR3 has 10 residues. The V and J ends lost 4 bases and 7 bases respectively, with 7 bases between them. CDR1 is SQVTM, CDR2 ANQGSEA, per germline. The CDR3 DNA follows: TGCAGCGTTGCCGACAGTGAAGCTTTCTTT. Translating gives CSVADSEAFF.

The chain recombines TRBV7-3 with TRBJ2-7; D remains unclear. The V gene's germline CDR1 is SGHTA and CDR2 FQGTGA. This CDR3 is 13 amino acids long. V lost 5 bases and J lost 6, with 14 bases in between. CDR3 nucleotides: TGTGCCAGCAGCCCCAGACTCGCCGGCGAGCAGTACTTC. Its translation is CASSPRLAGEQYF.

This clone was seen only once. The rearrangement joins TRBV19 to TRBJ1-4; D not certain. The CDR3 consists of 14 residues. CDR1 is LNHDA and CDR2 is SQIVND in the germline V gene (reference sequence). V lost 3 bases, J lost 4 bases, and 9 bases lay in between. The CDR3 region is CASSMTNFNEKLFF. Here the CDR3 DNA reads TGTGCCAGTAGTATGACAAATTTTAATGAAAAACTGTTTTTT. Based on the CDR3 plus reference TRBV19 and TRBJ1-4, the full variable domain is DGGITQSPKYLFRKEGQNVTLSCEQNLNHDAMYWYRQDPGQGLRLIYYSQIVNDFQKGDIAEGYSVSREKKESFPLTVTSAQKNPTAFYLCASSMTNFNEKLFFGSGTQLSVL.

The chain carries TRBV28 and TRBJ2-1; 7 bases map to TRBD1. There are 14 residues in the CDR3. The V segment lost 7 bases and the J segment 4 bases; nucleotides outside the gene matches: 7. Germline CDR1 reads MDHEN; CDR2 reads SYDVKM. The CDR3 region is CASKTQGTYNEQFF. For the CDR3, the DNA is TGTGCCAGCAAAACACAGGGGACATACAATGAGCAGTTCTTC.

The chain couples TRBV5-6 to TRBJ1-3, with a tentative D call TRBD1 (6 bases). V lost 1 base and J 8 bases, leaving 10 bases between the germline ends. The CDR3 runs to 13 residues. Germline V gene sequence: CDR1 SGHDT, CDR2 YYEEEE. CDR3 in amino acids: CASSLKGVYTIYF. CDR3 DNA sequence: TGTGCCAGCAGCTTGAAGGGGGTATACACCATATATTTT.

The chain joins TRBV6-1 to TRBJ2-4; 8 bases match TRBD1. V dropped 4 bases and J dropped 7; count of bases not matched to a gene: 6. Germline values: CDR1 MNHNS, CDR2 SASEGT. CDR3 length equals 14 residues. CDR3 nucleotide sequence: TGTGCCAGCAGTGGGACAGGGCTGGGGAACATTCAGTACTTC. Protein product: CASSGTGLGNIQYF.

CDR3 in DNA: TGTGCCAGCAGCTTGGGCGGGGAGTGGGACATTCAGTACTTC. Its protein product is CASSLGGEWDIQYF. The rearrangement uses TRBV7-9 and TRBJ2-4, with D possibly being TRBD2 (6 bases). Trimming removed 3 bases from V and 8 bases from J, with 14 bases in between. This CDR3 is built from 14 residues. The V gene's germline CDR1 is SEHNR and CDR2 FQNEAQ (reference sequence).